This T cell receptor (beta chain) was sequenced for a study of blood T cells in healthy people across ages. Isolation per sample recovered at least 7 million PBMCs. Primers used in a second PCR of about 7 to 12 cycles were a sample-barcoded 5' primer and a J-beta primer mix. TCRdb ran MiXCR on the 5' RACE reads and lists one entry per CDR3 protein. The repertoire holds about a million distinct CDR3 sequences, with just over 50% as singletons. This CDR3 comprises 14 residues. Germline V lookup: CDR1 DFQATT, CDR2 SNEGSKA (reference sequence). Between the trimmed V and J ends, which lost 6 bases and 3 bases, there was a span of 18 bases.

This receptor was taken from a woman aged 55-75 years in good health. Sequenced: blood. The chain combines TRBV20-1 with TRBJ2-7, with D maybe TRBD1 (6 bases). The CDR3 DNA sequence: TGCAGTGCGGATCAGGGGACCCACCTCTACGAGCAGTACTTC. This codes for CSADQGTHLYEQYF.